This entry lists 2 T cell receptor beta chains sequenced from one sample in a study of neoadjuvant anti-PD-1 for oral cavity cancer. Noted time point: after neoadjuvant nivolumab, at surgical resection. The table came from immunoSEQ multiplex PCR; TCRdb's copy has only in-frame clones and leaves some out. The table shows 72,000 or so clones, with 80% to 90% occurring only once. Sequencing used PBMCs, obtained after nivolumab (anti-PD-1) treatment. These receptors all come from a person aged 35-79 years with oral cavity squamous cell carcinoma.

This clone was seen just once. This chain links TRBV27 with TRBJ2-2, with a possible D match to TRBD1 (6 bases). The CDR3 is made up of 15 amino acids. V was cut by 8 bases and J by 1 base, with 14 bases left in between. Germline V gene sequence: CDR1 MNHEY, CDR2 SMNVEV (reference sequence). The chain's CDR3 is CASPEETGNTGELFF. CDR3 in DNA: TGTGCCAGCCCAGAAGAGACAGGGAACACCGGGGAGCTGTTTTTT.

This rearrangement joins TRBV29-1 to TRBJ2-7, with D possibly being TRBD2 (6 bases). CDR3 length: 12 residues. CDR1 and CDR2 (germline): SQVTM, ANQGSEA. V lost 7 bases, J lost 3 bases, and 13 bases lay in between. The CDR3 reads CSASTGLYEQYF. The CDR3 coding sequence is TGCAGCGCCTCGACGGGACTCTACGAGCAGTACTTC.